This is a list of T cell receptor beta chains from one sample in a study of T cell changes during pregnancy in multiple sclerosis. Data came from immunoSEQ multiplex PCR; TCRdb stores just in-frame clones and leaves some out. The repertoire consists of tens of thousands of clones, with 80% to 95% occurring once and the leading ten covering about 2%. This sample comprised CD4+ T cells from peripheral blood mononuclear cells, obtained after pregnancy. The receptor source for this set is a female donor in good health, enrolled as a control in a pregnancy study. Both conserved end residues are part of each CDR3. A D gene is named only where the DNA matches it firmly. A row's size may be missing; if present it is once, few, many or a size class.

j_call,clone_size,v_call,d_call,cdr3_nt,cdr3_aa
TRBJ1-1,-,TRBV27,-,TGTGCCAGCAGTTCGGGATTCCGACTCGAGGAGACTGAAGCTTTCTTT,CASSSGFRLEETEAFF
TRBJ2-1,-,TRBV5-1,-,TGCGCCAGCAGCCTACCGGGACTGATCTACAATGAGCAGTTCTTC,CASSLPGLIYNEQFF
TRBJ1-1,few,TRBV2,TRBD1,TGTGCCAGCAGCCCGGACAGGGGGAACACTGAAGCTTTCTTT,CASSPDRGNTEAFF
TRBJ2-1,few,TRBV5-1,-,TGCGCCAGCAGCTTGGGGACACAATACAATGAGCAGTTCTTC,CASSLGTQYNEQFF
TRBJ1-5,-,TRBV11-2,-,TGTGCCAGCAGCTTAGGAGGGAGCGGGATCGGGGGGCAGCCCCAGCATTTT,CASSLGGSGIGGQPQHF
TRBJ2-5,-,TRBV4-2,TRBD2,TGTGCCAGCAGCCAGGAAGGACTAGCGGGGGTTCCATACCAAGAGACCCAGTACTTC,CASSQEGLAGVPYQETQYF
TRBJ1-5,-,TRBV10-3,-,TGTGCCATCAGTGGGGGGGTGGATCAGCCCCAGCATTTT,CAISGGVDQPQHF
TRBJ2-4,-,TRBV5-1,-,TGCGCCAGCAACCCGGGGGGTTGGGCCAGGGGAAAAAACATTCAGTACTTC,CASNPGGWARGKNIQYF
TRBJ1-1,-,TRBV6-6,TRBD1,TGTGCCAGCAGTTACGGGACAGAGAACACTGAAGCTTTCTTT,CASSYGTENTEAFF
TRBJ2-2,-,TRBV6-5,TRBD1,TGTGCCAGCAGTGCACAGGGGCCCGGGGAGCTGTTTTTT,CASSAQGPGELFF
TRBJ1-3,once,TRBV7-2,-,TGTGCCAGCAGCCGAAGAGGGGGAGGGGCTGGAAACACCATATATTTT,CASSRRGGGAGNTIYF
TRBJ2-5,-,TRBV21-1,-,TGTGCCAGCAGCAAAGGAGGGATAGCGAACCAAGAGACCCAGTACTTC,CASSKGGIANQETQYF
TRBJ2-7,-,TRBV5-6,TRBD2,TGTGCCAGCAGCTCCCCTGGACTAGCGGAGTACGAGCAGTACTTC,CASSSPGLAEYEQYF
TRBJ2-3,-,TRBV6-1,TRBD1,TGTGCCAGCAGGGGACAGGGGGCGGTAGATACGCAGTATTTT,CASRGQGAVDTQYF
TRBJ2-1,-,TRBV7-2,TRBD2,TGTGCCAGCAGCGCCCTAGCGGGACCACCGAATGAGCAGTTCTTC,CASSALAGPPNEQFF
TRBJ2-1,-,TRBV12-5,TRBD2,TGTGCTAGTTGGACTAGCGGGGGGGCCCAATACAATGAGCAGTTCTTC,CASWTSGGAQYNEQFF
TRBJ1-2,-,TRBV19,TRBD1,TGTGCCAGTAGTATGAGAGCAGGGGGCTTTGGCTACACCTTC,CASSMRAGGFGYTF
TRBJ1-2,-,TRBV7-2,-,TGTGCCAGCAGCTTTAAGGGGATCTATGGCTACACCTTC,CASSFKGIYGYTF